This T cell receptor (beta chain) was sequenced during a study of shared clonotypes between healthy human individuals. The CDR3 runs 14 residues. V dropped 2 bases and J dropped 5 bases, with 10 bases sitting between them. In germline, CDR1 is GTSNPN, CDR2 SVGIG (reference sequence). Several immunoSEQ 96-well plates shared each subset's DNA, each plate a replicate. The repertoire was sequenced with immunoSEQ multiplex PCR; TCRdb's copy has only in-frame clones and lacks some. The sample lists around 2.1 million clones, approximately 94% occurring once. The V call is TRBV30, the J call TRBJ2-6; TRBD2 might be the D (6 bases). The specimen sequenced was naive CD4+ T cells sorted from blood. Documented subset: CD45RA+ positively selected. This TCR was sampled from a young man in good health. The CDR3 protein is CAWSLGGRANVLTF. CDR3 DNA sequence: TGTGCCTGGAGTTTGGGCGGGAGGGCCAACGTCCTGACTTTC. Looking up the rest from reference TRBV30 and TRBJ2-6 gives the full variable domain: SQTIHQWPATLVQPVGSPLSLECTVEGTSNPNLYWYRQAAGRGLQLLFYSVGIGQISSEVPQNLSASRPQDRQFILSSKKLLLSDSGFYLCAWSLGGRANVLTFGAGSRLTVL.